Here is one T cell receptor (beta chain) with its context. As originally analysed: Estimated nucleated cell counts came from reference gene primer amplification. Measured with immunoSEQ multiplex PCR; TCRdb has only the in-frame clones, and not every one. That table is the source of V, J and clone size, and D and trimming were worked out from the DNA. The table shows about 18,000 clones, with about 87% occurring only once. The source of the sample is a study of blood T cell repertoires in COVID-19. In the study overall: Material from acute and convalescent COVID-19 was sourced from the United States, Italy and Spain. T cells, B-cell-depleted T cells, or PBMCs supplied cDNA or gDNA.

The length of the CDR3 is 14 residues. V lost 6 bases and J lost 8; bases outside the gene matches: 9. CDR1 and CDR2 (germline): KGHDR, SFDVKD. The sequence came from a human donor in a cohort sampled during active COVID-19. The donor label of this sample is uncertain. The sequenced sample was peripheral blood. The genes are TRBV24-1 and TRBJ2-1, with 7 positions matching TRBD1. The CDR3 reads CATSRGQGVHEQFF. The CDR3 DNA reads as TGTGCCACCAGTCGAGGGCAGGGGGTCCATGAGCAGTTCTTC.